The rows below give T cell receptor beta chains drawn from one sample of a study of response to subunit inactivated influenza vaccine. One entry per CDR3 protein results from TCRdb running MiXCR on the RT-PCR reads. The repertoire has 650,000 or so distinct CDR3 sequences, around 13% of them found once; the top ten carry approximately 7.6%. The material sequenced was PBMCs from blood, taken around two weeks before vaccination. These receptors all stem from a man in his fifties who received an inactivated influenza vaccine. Both conserved end residues are part of each CDR3. The D gene is left open where the match is weak. Expanded clones get a size class; other rows say once, few or many, or leave the size out.

cdr3_aa cdr3_nt d_call j_call clone_size v_call
CASSQDLPGQKTYGQYF TGCGCCAGCAGCCAAGATCTCCCGGGACAGAAAACCTACGGGCAGTACTTC TRBD1 TRBJ2-7 few TRBV4-3
CAISEPGTYSYEQYF TGTGCCATCAGTGAGCCCGGGACATATTCCTACGAGCAGTACTTC NA TRBJ2-7 NA TRBV10-3
CATSSHRRIQETQYF TGTGCCACCAGCAGCCATAGGAGGATCCAAGAGACCCAGTACTTC NA TRBJ2-5 NA TRBV15
CASSRSGTENIQYF TGTGCCAGCAGCCGTTCCGGGACAGAAAACATTCAGTACTTC TRBD1 TRBJ2-4 NA TRBV12-3/TRBV12-4
CASSEGSAGGNEQFF TGTGCCAGCAGCGAAGGGTCAGCTGGGGGGAATGAGCAGTTCTTC NA TRBJ2-1 NA TRBV7-9
CSVESGVVNTGELFF TGCAGCGTTGAAAGTGGAGTAGTGAACACCGGGGAGCTGTTTTTT NA TRBJ2-2 few TRBV29-1
CAWSVGVGETQYF TGTGCCTGGAGTGTCGGAGTAGGAGAGACCCAGTACTTC NA TRBJ2-5 NA TRBV30
CASSLNPGGATEAFF TGCGCCAGCAGCTTGAATCCTGGGGGGGCCACTGAAGCTTTCTTT NA TRBJ1-1 NA TRBV5-1
CSARDLNTGELFF TGCAGTGCTAGAGACCTAAACACCGGGGAGCTGTTTTTT NA TRBJ2-2 NA TRBV20-1
CASSPAGVIRANYGYTF TGTGCCAGCAGCCCCGCGGGGGTGATTCGTGCTAACTATGGCTACACCTTC NA TRBJ1-2 NA TRBV7-9
CSIEKLAREQYF TGCAGTATCGAAAAACTAGCGCGGGAGCAGTACTTC TRBD2 TRBJ2-7 NA TRBV20-1
CASSVTSGTYNEQFF TGTGCCAGCAGCGTAACTAGCGGGACCTACAATGAGCAGTTCTTC TRBD2 TRBJ2-1 NA TRBV9
CASSADRGSYNEQFF TGTGCCAGCAGTGCGGACAGGGGCTCCTACAATGAGCAGTTCTTC TRBD1 TRBJ2-1 many TRBV27
CSANDRGNEQYF TGCAGTGCAAACGACAGGGGCAACGAGCAGTACTTC TRBD1 TRBJ2-7 NA TRBV20-1
CASSRGQGSSYNSPLHF TGCGCCAGCAGTCGCGGACAGGGGAGCTCCTATAATTCACCCCTCCACTTT TRBD1 TRBJ1-6 few TRBV5-1
CASSLLIQGSTNEKLFF TGTGCCAGCAGTTTACTCATACAGGGATCAACTAATGAAAAACTGTTTTTT NA TRBJ1-4 few TRBV12-3/TRBV12-4
CSVLTNTGELFF TGCAGCGTGCTAACGAACACCGGGGAGCTGTTTTTT NA TRBJ2-2 many TRBV29-1
CASSLSTGGAETQYF TGTGCCAGCAGCCTCTCGACAGGGGGGGCGGAGACCCAGTACTTC TRBD1 TRBJ2-5 NA TRBV7-3
CASSIMAGAYEQYF TGTGCCAGTAGTATCATGGCGGGGGCCTACGAGCAGTACTTC TRBD2 TRBJ2-7 few TRBV19
CATSRGRENSPLHF TGTGCCACCAGCAGGGGACGGGAAAATTCACCCCTCCACTTT NA TRBJ1-6 few TRBV15
CASSLGGTRYEQYF TGTGCCAGCAGTTTAGGGGGGACCCGCTACGAGCAGTACTTC NA TRBJ2-7 NA TRBV28
CASSQEAAATNEKLFF TGCGCCAGCAGCCAAGAGGCGGCGGCAACTAATGAAAAACTGTTTTTT NA TRBJ1-4 NA TRBV4-1
CSARPGVVEKLFF TGCAGTGCTAGGCCAGGGGTGGTTGAAAAACTGTTTTTT NA TRBJ1-4 NA TRBV20-1
CATSDPKSGTGGGDTQYF TGTGCCACCAGTGATCCGAAATCAGGGACAGGGGGCGGAGATACGCAGTATTTT TRBD1 TRBJ2-3 NA TRBV24-1
CASTARVLETQYF TGTGCCAGCACCGCCCGGGTGCTGGAGACCCAGTACTTC NA TRBJ2-5 NA TRBV7-9
CASRPPSLARVKTQYF TGTGCCAGCAGACCACCCTCCCTTGCTAGGGTAAAGACCCAGTACTTC NA TRBJ2-5 NA TRBV12-3/TRBV12-4
CASSSGYPSPLHF TGTGCCAGCAGTTCGGGATATCCTTCACCCCTCCACTTT NA TRBJ1-6 many TRBV12-3/TRBV12-4
CASSVETLSGNTIYF TGTGCCAGCAGTGTGGAGACACTTTCTGGAAACACCATATATTTT NA TRBJ1-3 many TRBV2
CASSKTGSNEKLFF TGTGCCAGCAGCAAGACAGGGAGTAATGAAAAACTGTTTTTT TRBD1 TRBJ1-4 NA TRBV7-8
CASSQRLYGYTF TGTGCCAGCAGCCAACGGTTATATGGCTACACCTTC NA TRBJ1-2 many TRBV4-2
CASRPELYQETQYF TGTGCCAGCAGGCCGGAGTTGTACCAAGAGACCCAGTACTTC NA TRBJ2-5 few TRBV6-1
CSGGPSDTQYF TGCAGCGGGGGACCTTCAGATACGCAGTATTTT NA TRBJ2-3 many TRBV29-1
CASSFYLGLEAFF TGTGCCAGCAGCTTTTACTTGGGCCTTGAAGCTTTCTTT NA TRBJ1-1 NA TRBV5-5
CASSLDFAEAFF TGCGCCAGCAGCTTAGATTTCGCTGAAGCTTTCTTT NA TRBJ1-1 many TRBV5-1
CASSLGTGSSYEQYF TGCGCCAGCAGCTTGGGGACAGGGAGCTCCTACGAGCAGTACTTC TRBD1 TRBJ2-7 many TRBV5-1
CSARDPWTVSNQPQHF TGCAGTGCTAGAGATCCCTGGACAGTTAGCAATCAGCCCCAGCATTTT NA TRBJ1-5 few TRBV20-1
CASSLGGIYTEAFF TGTGCCAGCAGCTTGGGAGGGATTTACACTGAAGCTTTCTTT NA TRBJ1-1 NA TRBV5-6
CASRVGTETQYF TGTGCCAGCAGGGTAGGGACGGAGACCCAGTACTTC NA TRBJ2-5 few TRBV2
CASSISGTPSYNEQFF TGCGCCAGCAGCATTAGCGGAACCCCCTCCTACAATGAGCAGTTCTTC NA TRBJ2-1 NA TRBV5-1